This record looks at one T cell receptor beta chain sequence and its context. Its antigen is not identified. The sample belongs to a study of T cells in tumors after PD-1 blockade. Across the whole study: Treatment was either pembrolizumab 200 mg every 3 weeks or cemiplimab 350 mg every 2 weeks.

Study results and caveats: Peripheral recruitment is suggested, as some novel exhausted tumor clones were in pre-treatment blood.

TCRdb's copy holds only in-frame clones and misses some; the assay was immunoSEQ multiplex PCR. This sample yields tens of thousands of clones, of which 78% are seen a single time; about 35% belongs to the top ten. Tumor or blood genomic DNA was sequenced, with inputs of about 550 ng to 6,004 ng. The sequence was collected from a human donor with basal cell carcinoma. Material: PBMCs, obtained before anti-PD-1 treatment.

The CDR3 region has the DNA TGTGCCAGCAGTTCTCCATCGGGACAAATTAACTATGGCTACACCTTC. Amino acids: CASSSPSGQINYGYTF. This chain uses TRBV28 with TRBJ1-2; the D gene is possibly TRBD1 (6 bases). With 4 bases removed from V and 1 base from J, the gap between germline ends came to 16 bases. CDR1 is MDHEN and CDR2 is SYDVKM in the germline V gene. CDR3 size: 16 residues.